The rows below give T cell receptor beta chains drawn from one sample of a study of blood T cells in healthy people across ages. TCRdb recomputed calls from the 5' RACE reads with MiXCR, one row per CDR3 protein. The sample records 800,000 or so distinct CDR3 sequences, around 62% being singletons. Sequencing used blood. The source of these receptors is a man aged 25 to 45 in good health. Each CDR3 is given with its conserved first and last residue. A D gene is named only where the DNA matches it firmly. Part of the rows lack a size; the others show once, few, many or a class for expanded clones.

D | J | size | V | DNA | CDR3
TRBD2 | TRBJ2-3 | few | TRBV9 | TGTGCCAGCAGCGTAGGCGTGGGGGGGTTCACAGATACGCAGTATTTT | CASSVGVGGFTDTQYF
- | TRBJ2-7 | - | TRBV14 | TGTGCCAGCAGCAGTGGACCCTTAGGCGAGCAGTACTTC | CASSSGPLGEQYF
TRBD1 | TRBJ1-2 | - | TRBV30 | TGTGCCTGGAGTGCCGGGACAGAGGGTGGCTACACCTTC | CAWSAGTEGGYTF
TRBD2 | TRBJ2-4 | few | TRBV4-3 | TGCGCCAGCAGCCAATTCTCAACACCTGGGGGGGGCAAAAACATTCAGTACTTC | CASSQFSTPGGGKNIQYF
TRBD2 | TRBJ2-1 | - | TRBV28 | TGTGCCAGCAGTTCAGGCCCCGGGACTAGCGTCCCCCCTGAGCAGTTCTTC | CASSSGPGTSVPPEQFF
TRBD1 | TRBJ1-4 | - | TRBV7-8 | TGTGCCAGCAGCTTAGTAGTCGGTTTTGGGACAGGTGATGAAAAACTGTTTTTT | CASSLVVGFGTGDEKLFF
- | TRBJ2-4 | - | TRBV6-5 | TGTGCCAGCAGCCCTCCCGGGGGAAGACAGTACTTC | CASSPPGGRQYF
TRBD1 | TRBJ2-7 | - | TRBV5-1 | TGCGCCAGCAGCTTCCGGGACAGGGGGCCCGAGCAGTACTTC | CASSFRDRGPEQYF
TRBD2 | TRBJ2-5 | - | TRBV20-1 | TGCAGTGCTAACAGCGGGGGTCCGTCCGAGACCCAGTACTTC | CSANSGGPSETQYF
- | TRBJ2-5 | - | TRBV4-3 | TGCGCCAGCAGCCAAGTGGGTGGGTTTGTCGAGACCCAGTACTTC | CASSQVGGFVETQYF
- | TRBJ2-1 | few | TRBV15 | TGTGCCACCAGCAGAGATAGGCAGAACAATGAGCAGTTCTTC | CATSRDRQNNEQFF
- | TRBJ2-7 | few | TRBV4-2 | TGTGCCAGCAGCCAGTCGGGTTTATGGTACTACGAGCAGTACTTC | CASSQSGLWYYEQYF
TRBD2 | TRBJ2-1 | - | TRBV7-2 | TGTGCCAGCAGCTTCCCGGGACTAGCGGGGGTCAGGTTCTACAATGAGCAGTTCTTC | CASSFPGLAGVRFYNEQFF
TRBD2 | TRBJ2-3 | once | TRBV7-2 | TGTGCCAGCAGCTTAGGGGGACTAGCGGGGGCCACAGATACGCAGTATTTT | CASSLGGLAGATDTQYF
- | TRBJ2-5 | many | TRBV12-3/TRBV12-4 | TGTGCCAGCAGTTTTGAGACCCTCGGGGAGACCCAGTACTTC | CASSFETLGETQYF
- | TRBJ2-1 | once | TRBV20-1 | TGCAGCGGACAGAGGGGGGTGTACAATGAGCAGTTCTTC | CSGQRGVYNEQFF
- | TRBJ2-7 | - | TRBV10-3 | TGTGCCACCAGTACAACAGGGTACAATGAGCAGTACTTC | CATSTTGYNEQYF
TRBD1 | TRBJ2-1 | - | TRBV7-2 | TGTGCCAGCAGCGAAAGGGACAGCCGCTCCTACAATGAGCAGTTCTTC | CASSERDSRSYNEQFF
TRBD1 | TRBJ2-2 | - | TRBV20-1 | TGCAGTGCTACGTTGACAGGGGACACCGGGGAGCTGTTTTTT | CSATLTGDTGELFF
TRBD1 | TRBJ2-1 | - | TRBV14 | TGTGCCAGCAGACTTGGGACAGGGAGGGGCAATGAGCAGTTCTTC | CASRLGTGRGNEQFF
- | TRBJ1-6 | few | TRBV20-1 | TGCAGTGCTCGGACCCGCCAGGATAATTCACCCCTCCACTTT | CSARTRQDNSPLHF
TRBD2 | TRBJ2-5 | - | TRBV7-2 | TGTGCCAGCAGCTGGGCGGGGGACCAAGAGACCCAGTACTTC | CASSWAGDQETQYF
TRBD1 | TRBJ1-2 | few | TRBV29-1 | TGCAGCGTAATGGGACAGGGAAACTATGGCTACACCTTC | CSVMGQGNYGYTF
- | TRBJ2-5 | - | TRBV13 | TGTGCCAGCAGCTCAGGGAGTCAGGGGTCGGAGACCCAGTACTTC | CASSSGSQGSETQYF
- | TRBJ2-1 | few | TRBV27 | TGTGCCAGCAGTTTACGAGGGGGGCGGACTGGAGGTGAGCAGTTCTTC | CASSLRGGRTGGEQFF
- | TRBJ2-7 | - | TRBV2 | TGTGCCAGCGGGATGAGATTCTACGAGCAGTACTTC | CASGMRFYEQYF
TRBD1 | TRBJ1-5 | many | TRBV6-1 | TGTGCCAGCAACCCGACAGGGAGTAATCAGCCCCAGCATTTT | CASNPTGSNQPQHF
- | TRBJ1-1 | - | TRBV14 | TGTGCCAGCAGCCCGACGGGCGCCGAAGCTTTCTTT | CASSPTGAEAFF
- | TRBJ1-5 | - | TRBV7-3 | TGTGCCAGCAGCCCCCGAGGACGGAATTATAGCAATCAGCCCCAGCATTTT | CASSPRGRNYSNQPQHF
- | TRBJ2-4 | - | TRBV5-1 | TGCGCCAGCAGCTCGGAAGGGGGGCTTGGAAACATTCAGTACTTC | CASSSEGGLGNIQYF
TRBD2 | TRBJ2-1 | - | TRBV20-1 | TGCAGTCTCCATCTAGCGGGGTTGTTCGAGCAGTTCTTC | CSLHLAGLFEQFF
- | TRBJ1-5 | few | TRBV25-1 | TGTGCCAGCCGGACAGCCCATCAGCCCCAGCATTTT | CASRTAHQPQHF
- | TRBJ1-2 | - | TRBV27 | TGTGCCAGCAGTTTAAGCCATATTTATGGCTACACCTTC | CASSLSHIYGYTF
- | TRBJ1-2 | once | TRBV7-2 | TGTGCCAGCAGCTTAGCCCCCGCCAGAGAGGTTTATGGCTACACCTTC | CASSLAPAREVYGYTF
TRBD1 | TRBJ2-4 | - | TRBV7-2 | TGTGCCAGCAGCGCCCAGGGGGAGCAGTACTTC | CASSAQGEQYF
- | TRBJ2-7 | - | TRBV3-1 | TGTGCCAGCAGCCACACGAGTCCTAAGGCCTACGAGCAGTACTTC | CASSHTSPKAYEQYF
TRBD2 | TRBJ2-3 | - | TRBV20-1 | TGCAGTGCTACTCCGACCGGGACTAGACCGGATACGCAGTATTTT | CSATPTGTRPDTQYF
TRBD1 | TRBJ2-5 | - | TRBV14 | TGTGCCAGCAGCCCGGGACAGACGATTTTTTGGTACCAAGAGACCCAGTACTTC | CASSPGQTIFWYQETQYF
- | TRBJ2-7 | few | TRBV7-9 | TGTGCCAGCATCAGGGTTCCCTACGAGCAGTACTTC | CASIRVPYEQYF
- | TRBJ2-7 | few | TRBV29-1 | TGCAGCGCCGGCCAGGGGGGATTGGAGGAGCAGTACTTC | CSAGQGGLEEQYF
TRBD1 | TRBJ1-2 | - | TRBV28 | TGTGCCAGCAGTTCTTTTGCGGGACAGGGCGGCGGCTACACCTTC | CASSSFAGQGGGYTF
- | TRBJ2-1 | - | TRBV5-1 | TGCGCCAGCAGCTTGGATGTAATGAATGAGCAGTTCTTC | CASSLDVMNEQFF
TRBD2 | TRBJ2-5 | - | TRBV20-1 | TGCAGTGCTAGGCCCCCTAGCGGGGGGCAAGAGACCCAGTACTTC | CSARPPSGGQETQYF